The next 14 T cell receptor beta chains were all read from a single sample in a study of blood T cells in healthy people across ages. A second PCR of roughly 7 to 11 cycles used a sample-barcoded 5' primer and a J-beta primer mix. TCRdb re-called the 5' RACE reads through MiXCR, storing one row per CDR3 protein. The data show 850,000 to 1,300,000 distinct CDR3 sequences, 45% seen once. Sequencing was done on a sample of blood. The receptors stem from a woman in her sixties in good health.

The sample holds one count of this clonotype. In nucleotides, the CDR3 is TGCAGTGCTAGCAGGGGGCAAGTTCAGCCCCAGCATTTT. Translated, it gives CSASRGQVQPQHF. The V and J genes are TRBV20-1 and TRBJ1-5; 8 nucleotides match TRBD1. In germline, CDR1 is DFQATT, CDR2 SNEGSKA (reference sequence). This CDR3 comprises 13 residues. Losses at the gene ends were 3 bases for V and 6 bases for J; bases not matched to a gene: 4.

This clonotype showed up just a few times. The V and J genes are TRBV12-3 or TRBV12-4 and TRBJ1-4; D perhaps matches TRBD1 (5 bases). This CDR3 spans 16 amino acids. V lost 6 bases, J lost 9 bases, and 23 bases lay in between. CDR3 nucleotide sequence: TGTGCCAGCAGCCCCCCCGCCGTACAGGCATTCCAAAAACTGTTTTTT. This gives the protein CASSPPAVQAFQKLFF.

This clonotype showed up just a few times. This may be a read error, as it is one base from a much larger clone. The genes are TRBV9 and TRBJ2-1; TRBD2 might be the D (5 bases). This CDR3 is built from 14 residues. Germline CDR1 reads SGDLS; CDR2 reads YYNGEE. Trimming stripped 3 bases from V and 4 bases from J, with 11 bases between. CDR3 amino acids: CASSGRAEYNEQFF. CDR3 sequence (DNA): TGTGCCAGCAGCGGACGAGCGGAATACAATGAGCAGTTCTTC.

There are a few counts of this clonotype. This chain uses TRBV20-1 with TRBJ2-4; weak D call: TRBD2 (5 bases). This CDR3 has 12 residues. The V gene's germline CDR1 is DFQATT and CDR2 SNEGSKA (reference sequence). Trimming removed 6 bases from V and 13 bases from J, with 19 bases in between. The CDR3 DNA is TGCAGTGCCAATGCCGGCAGCTGGGAGCAGTACTTC. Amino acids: CSANAGSWEQYF.

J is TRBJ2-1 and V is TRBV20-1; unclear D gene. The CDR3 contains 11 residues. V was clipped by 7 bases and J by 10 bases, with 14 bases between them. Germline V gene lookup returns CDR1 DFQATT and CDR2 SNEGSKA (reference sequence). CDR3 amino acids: CSDKPPGEQFF. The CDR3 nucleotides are TGCAGTGACAAGCCCCCCGGGGAGCAGTTCTTC.

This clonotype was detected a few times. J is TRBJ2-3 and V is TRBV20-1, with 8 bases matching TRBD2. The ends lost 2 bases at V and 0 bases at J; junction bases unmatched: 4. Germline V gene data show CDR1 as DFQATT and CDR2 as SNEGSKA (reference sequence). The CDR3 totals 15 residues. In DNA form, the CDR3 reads TGCAGTGCTAGAAACAGCGGGGGAAGCACAGATACGCAGTATTTT. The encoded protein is CSARNSGGSTDTQYF.

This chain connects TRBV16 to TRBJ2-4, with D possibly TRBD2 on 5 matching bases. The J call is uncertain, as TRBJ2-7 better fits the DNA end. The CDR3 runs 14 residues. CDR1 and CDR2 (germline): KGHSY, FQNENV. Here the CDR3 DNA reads TGTGCCAGCAGCCAATCGATGAGGGCGGACGAGCAGTACTTC. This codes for CASSQSMRADEQYF.

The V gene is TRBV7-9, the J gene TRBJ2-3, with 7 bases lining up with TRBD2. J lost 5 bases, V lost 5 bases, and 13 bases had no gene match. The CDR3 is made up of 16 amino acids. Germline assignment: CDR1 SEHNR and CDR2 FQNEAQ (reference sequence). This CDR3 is CASSPAFRLAEDTQYF. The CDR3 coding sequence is TGTGCCAGCAGCCCCGCCTTCAGACTAGCAGAAGATACGCAGTATTTT. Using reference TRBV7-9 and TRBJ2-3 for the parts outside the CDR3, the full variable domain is DTGVSQNPRHKITKRGQNVTFRCDPISEHNRLYWYRQTLGQGPEFLTYFQNEAQLEKSRLLSDRFSAERPKGSFSTLEIQRTEQGDSAMYLCASSPAFRLAEDTQYFGPGTRLTVL.

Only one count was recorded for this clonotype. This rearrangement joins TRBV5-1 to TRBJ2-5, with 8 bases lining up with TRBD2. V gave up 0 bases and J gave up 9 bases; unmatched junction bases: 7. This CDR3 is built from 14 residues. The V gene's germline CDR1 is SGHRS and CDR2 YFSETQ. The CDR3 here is CASSLAAGGDPQYF. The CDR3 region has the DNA TGCGCCAGCAGCTTGGCGGCGGGAGGAGATCCCCAGTACTTC.

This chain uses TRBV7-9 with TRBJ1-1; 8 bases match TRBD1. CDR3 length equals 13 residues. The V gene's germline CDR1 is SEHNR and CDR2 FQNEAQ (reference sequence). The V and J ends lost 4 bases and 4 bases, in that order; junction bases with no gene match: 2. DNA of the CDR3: TGTGCCAGCAGCTGGGGACAGGCCACTGAAGCTTTCTTT. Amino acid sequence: CASSWGQATEAFF. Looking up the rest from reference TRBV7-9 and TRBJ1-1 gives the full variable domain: DTGVSQNPRHKITKRGQNVTFRCDPISEHNRLYWYRQTLGQGPEFLTYFQNEAQLEKSRLLSDRFSAERPKGSFSTLEIQRTEQGDSAMYLCASSWGQATEAFFGQGTRLTVV.

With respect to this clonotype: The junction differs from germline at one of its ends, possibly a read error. The DNA of the CDR3 is TGCGCCGGCAGCTTGGGGGCTTGGGGGATCCAAGAGACCCAGTACTTC. Translated: CAGSLGAWGIQETQYF. The chain employs TRBV5-1 and TRBJ2-5, with D perhaps matching TRBD1 (6 bases). CDR3 length: 16 amino acids. Germline values: CDR1 SGHRS, CDR2 YFSETQ.

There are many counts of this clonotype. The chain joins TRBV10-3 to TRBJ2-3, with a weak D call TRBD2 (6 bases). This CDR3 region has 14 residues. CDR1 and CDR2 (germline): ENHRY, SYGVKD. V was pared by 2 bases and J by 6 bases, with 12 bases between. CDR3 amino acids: CAISEGGSADTQYF. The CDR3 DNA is TGTGCCATCAGTGAGGGGGGGAGTGCGGATACGCAGTATTTT.

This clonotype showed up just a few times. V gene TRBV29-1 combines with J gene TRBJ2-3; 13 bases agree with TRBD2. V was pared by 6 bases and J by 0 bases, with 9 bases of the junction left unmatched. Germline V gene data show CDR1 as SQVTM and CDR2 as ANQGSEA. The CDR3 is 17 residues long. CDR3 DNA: TGCAGCGTAGCCGGGACTAGCGGGGCTGCTAGCACAGATACGCAGTATTTT. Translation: CSVAGTSGAASTDTQYF.

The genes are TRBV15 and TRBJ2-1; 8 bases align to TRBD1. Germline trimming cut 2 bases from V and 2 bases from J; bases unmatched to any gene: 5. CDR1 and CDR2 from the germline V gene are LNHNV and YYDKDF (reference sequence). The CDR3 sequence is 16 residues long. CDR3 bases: TGTGCCACCAGCAGATCTGGACAGGGACCCTACAATGAGCAGTTCTTC. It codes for CATSRSGQGPYNEQFF.